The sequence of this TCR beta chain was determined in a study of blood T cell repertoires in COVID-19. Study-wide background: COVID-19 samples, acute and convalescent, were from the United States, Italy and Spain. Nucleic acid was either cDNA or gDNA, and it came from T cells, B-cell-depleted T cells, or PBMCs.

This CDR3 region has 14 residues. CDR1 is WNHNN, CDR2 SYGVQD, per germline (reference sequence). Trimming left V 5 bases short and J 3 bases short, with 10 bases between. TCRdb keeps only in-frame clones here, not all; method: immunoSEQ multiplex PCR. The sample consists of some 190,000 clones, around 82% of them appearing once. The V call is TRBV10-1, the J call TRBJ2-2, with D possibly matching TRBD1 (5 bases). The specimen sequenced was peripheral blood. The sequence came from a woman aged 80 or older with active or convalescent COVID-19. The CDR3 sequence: CASSQIRDTGELFF. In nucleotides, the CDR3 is TGCGCCAGCAGTCAAATCAGGGACACCGGGGAGCTGTTTTTT.